This TCR beta chain is from a study of radiotherapy plus CTLA-4 blockade in lung cancer (dated by TCRdb to between 2017 and 2018). Background on the whole study: Objective responses were observed in approximately 18% of enrolled patients, and disease control was achieved in less than 40%. Findings and caveats that apply to the study as a whole: The strongest predictors of response were reported to be early dynamic shifts in blood T cell clones along with a rise in serum interferon-beta following radiation. TCR clones derived from tumors expanded in peripheral blood after treatment with radiotherapy and ipilimumab.

Preparation of the library involved the immunoSEQ multiplex PCR assay. What TCRdb holds here is the immuneACCESS table cut down to in-frame rearrangements. Part of the clones is not present; checked against another copy, under half of the missing clones reflect an unresolved V gene, and the others are unexplained. This sample is represented by 60,000 to 70,000 clones; roughly four fifths of them were singletons. 4% of the sample comes from the top ten. CDR1 and CDR2 (MNHNS, SASEGT) derive from the germline V gene. The CDR3, from cysteine to phenylalanine, totals 15 residues. Only the CDR3 DNA stays, 45 bases, in frame from base 1. Trimming removed 1 base from V and 3 bases from J, leaving 12 bases between the germline ends. About this clone itself: The specificity of this receptor is unknown. Per-base qualities were not stored, and no clone one base away is much larger.

In this study, focal radiation therapy paired with CTLA-4 blockade (ipilimumab) was tested in patients who had chemo-refractory metastatic non-small-cell lung cancer. The clonotype comes from a human donor with non-small cell lung cancer who had a partial response to radiotherapy plus ipilimumab. The V and J segments used are TRBV6-1 and TRBJ1-1, and the D gene may be TRBD1, 6 bases matching. The sequenced sample was peripheral blood, obtained from a patient treated with radiotherapy plus ipilimumab. The CDR3 amino acid sequence is: CASSEVAGVDTEAFF. In nucleotides, the sequence is TGTGCCAGCAGTGAAGTGGCAGGGGTGGACACTGAAGCTTTCTTT.